A single sample is the source of the 32 T cell receptor beta chains below, sequenced in a study of OX40 agonist ivuxolimab in advanced cancers. The library was obtained by the immunoSEQ multiplex PCR assay. TCRdb took this table from immuneACCESS and kept in-frame rearrangements with V and J called. Such tables lack part of the clones; where checked against another copy, unresolved V genes explain under half of the gap, and the rest is unexplained. Here the sample has approximately 60,000 clones; around 83% occur a single time. The top ten clones comprise around 0.7% of the sample. Specimen: CD4+ or CD8+ T cells sorted from blood, collected in a trial of the OX40 agonist ivuxolimab. The receptors shown here come from an adult with an advanced solid tumor such as melanoma, head and neck, liver or kidney cancer.

This sequence joins TRBV7-9 and TRBJ1-3; D is ambiguous. V shed 1 base and J shed 4 bases, with 11 bases lying between them. The germline CDR1 and CDR2 sequences are SEHNR and FQNEAQ (reference sequence). The length of the CDR3 is 15 residues. CDR3 sequence: CASSLGVRSGNTIYF. Here the CDR3 DNA reads TGTGCCAGCAGCTTAGGAGTTCGGTCGGGAAACACCATATATTTT.

Only a few counts were recorded for this clone. The V call is TRBV5-1, the J call TRBJ1-6, with 8 bases fitting TRBD1. V lost 3 bases to trimming and J lost 9 bases; unmatched junction nucleotides: 11. The CDR3 spans 16 residues. Germline V CDR1 and CDR2: SGHRS, YFSETQ. The CDR3 loop reads CASSSAQQGGGSPLHF. In DNA, the CDR3 is TGCGCCAGCAGCTCCGCGCAACAGGGGGGGGGTTCACCCCTCCACTTT.

V is TRBV2 and J is TRBJ1-2, with TRBD1 matching over 9 bases. Germline loops: CDR1 SNHLY, CDR2 FYNNEI. With 0 bases clipped from V and 4 bases from J, the junction kept 6 bases outside the gene matches. This CDR3 comprises 16 residues. The DNA of the CDR3 is TGTGCCAGCAGTGAAGCGCCCACAGGGGGCGGCTATGGCTACACCTTC. Its protein product is CASSEAPTGGGYGYTF.

This clone was picked up one time. V usage is TRBV6-1 and J usage is TRBJ2-7; TRBD2 agrees at 12 bases. The CDR3 totals 17 residues. With 0 bases clipped from V and 2 bases from J, the junction kept 5 bases outside the gene matches. Germline-derived CDR1 and CDR2 are MNHNS and SASEGT. The CDR3 bases are TGTGCCAGCAGTGAAGCCGGACGACTAGCGGGAGCCTACGAGCAGTACTTC. This translates into CASSEAGRLAGAYEQYF.

The CDR3, as DNA: TGTGCCAGCAGCGTAAGGAAGTACCAAGAGACCCAGTACTTC. Protein: CASSVRKYQETQYF. The chain links TRBV7-2 to TRBJ2-5; no definite D call. CDR3 size: 14 residues. CDR1 and CDR2 (germline): SGHTA, FQGNSA. V lost 5 bases and J lost 0, with 10 bases in between.

V and J are TRBV19 and TRBJ1-1; weak D call: TRBD1 (5 bases). The length of the CDR3 is 14 residues. V lost 5 bases to trimming and J lost 4 bases, with 14 bases between them. Germline values: CDR1 LNHDA, CDR2 SQIVND (reference sequence). CDR3 sequence: CASSRGVLVTEAFF. CDR3 nucleotides: TGTGCCAGTAGTCGGGGGGTACTAGTCACTGAAGCTTTCTTT.

This clone was observed a handful of times. The rearrangement joins TRBV2 to TRBJ2-7; weak D call: TRBD1 (6 bases). The CDR3 covers 15 residues. Per germline, CDR1 SNHLY and CDR2 FYNNEI. V was shortened by 3 bases and J by 3 bases, with 15 bases between the two germline ends. CDR3 nucleotide sequence: TGTGCCAGCAGTGATGGTCCGGACAGATTCTACGAGCAGTACTTC. Protein: CASSDGPDRFYEQYF.

The chain recombines TRBV9 with TRBJ2-6; D gene uncertain. The V and J ends lost 1 base and 1 base respectively, with 3 bases between them. This CDR3 contains 14 residues. Germline V gene lookup returns CDR1 SGDLS and CDR2 YYNGEE. CDR3 protein: CASSVSSGANVLTF. As DNA, the CDR3 is TGTGCCAGCAGCGTATCATCTGGGGCCAACGTCCTGACTTTC. The full variable domain, completed using reference TRBV9 and TRBJ2-6, is DSGVTQTPKHLITATGQRVTLRCSPRSGDLSVYWYQQSLDQGLQFLIQYYNGEERAKGNILERFSAQQFPDLHSELNLSSLELGDSALYFCASSVSSGANVLTFGAGSRLTVL.

This chain links TRBV2 with TRBJ1-3; no clear D gene. Germline V lookup: CDR1 SNHLY, CDR2 FYNNEI. V lost 6 bases, J lost 0 bases, and 9 bases lay in between. The CDR3 covers 14 residues. In nucleotides, the CDR3 is TGTGCCAGCAGAGAACAGAGCTCTGGAAACACCATATATTTT. This sequence encodes CASREQSSGNTIYF.

This sequence joins TRBV5-1 and TRBJ2-1, with D possibly being TRBD1 (5 bases). The CDR3 totals 14 residues. The V end was cut by 7 bases, the J end by 6 bases, with 17 bases between. CDR1 is SGHRS, CDR2 YFSETQ, per germline. CDR3 residues: CASYSQAERNEQFF. CDR3 sequence (DNA): TGCGCCAGCTATTCACAGGCGGAGCGCAATGAGCAGTTCTTC.

This chain joins TRBV29-1 and TRBJ1-2; a possible D gene is TRBD1 (6 bases). Germline CDR1 is SQVTM and CDR2 is ANQGSEA. The CDR3 is 11 residues long. Trimming removed 7 bases at V and 6 bases at J, with 12 bases between. Here the CDR3 reads CSGDKGDGYTF. The DNA for the CDR3 is TGCAGCGGGGACAAGGGGGATGGCTACACCTTC.

The rearrangement uses TRBV11-2 and TRBJ1-2; 9 bases match TRBD1. CDR3 length: 16 residues. Unmatched junction bases numbered 6, after V lost 0 bases and J lost 4 bases. Looked up from germline, CDR1 is SGHAT and CDR2 is FQNNGV. The DNA of the CDR3 is TGTGCCAGCAGCTTAGAAGGGACAGGGCGTACCTATGGCTACACCTTC. This gives the protein CASSLEGTGRTYGYTF.

A remark on this clone: A read error may produce the germline difference seen at one junction end. This chain's CDR3 is CASSYLLAGASKDTQYF. The CDR3 coding sequence is TGTGCCAGCAGCTACCTCCTCGCGGGCGCTAGCAAAGATACGCAGTATTTT. The chain has TRBV11-3 and TRBJ2-3; TRBD2 is a possible D gene (5 bases). Germline V gives CDR1 SGHNT, CDR2 YENEEA. There are 17 residues in the CDR3.

The chain recombines TRBV30 with TRBJ1-6; possible D gene TRBD1, 5 bases. Germline values: CDR1 GTSNPN, CDR2 SVGIG (reference sequence). V shed 5 bases and J shed 7 bases, with 12 bases lying between them. The CDR3 is 13 residues long. The CDR3 DNA is TGTGCCTGGGGGGCAGGTCCGAATTCACCCCTCCACTTT. Translated, it gives CAWGAGPNSPLHF.

This clone occurred a few times. This chain links TRBV28 with TRBJ2-3; D possibly corresponds to TRBD1 (6 bases). The CDR3 spans 18 residues. V was trimmed by 3 bases and J by 5 bases, leaving 24 bases between them. Germline CDR1 reads MDHEN; CDR2 reads SYDVKM. CDR3 sequence reads: CASSLKFSGTTRGDTQYF. DNA of the CDR3: TGTGCCAGCAGTTTGAAGTTCTCCGGGACAACGAGGGGAGATACGCAGTATTTT.

This clone was detected only once. This rearrangement joins TRBV5-1 to TRBJ2-7, with D perhaps TRBD2 (5 bases). Germline CDR1 SGHRS, CDR2 YFSETQ. This CDR3 has 15 residues. Trimming removed 0 bases at V and 3 bases at J, with 13 bases between. The CDR3 region is CASSLARVASYEQYF. CDR3 bases: TGCGCCAGCAGCTTGGCGCGGGTAGCCAGCTACGAGCAGTACTTC.

The chain couples TRBV9 to TRBJ2-5; D might be TRBD2 (5 bases). Germline V CDR1 and CDR2: SGDLS, YYNGEE. The V and J ends lost 0 bases and 4 bases respectively, with 13 bases between them. This CDR3 has 15 amino acids. The chain's CDR3 is CASSVGVASSETQYF. The CDR3 nucleotides read TGTGCCAGCAGCGTAGGAGTAGCGTCGTCAGAGACCCAGTACTTC.

The CDR3 DNA reads as TGCACCAGCAAAAACCCGACCGGGACTAGCAAAGAGACCCAGTACTTC. This sequence encodes CTSKNPTGTSKETQYF. The chain links TRBV1 to TRBJ2-5; the D call of TRBD2 is as the table states it, not checked on the DNA. TRBV1 corresponds to a pseudogene. The CDR3 extends over 16 amino acids.

The genes are TRBV5-1 and TRBJ2-1; 9 nucleotides line up with TRBD2. After removal of 2 bases from V and 6 bases from J, the junction contained 0 bases not matched to a gene. CDR1 and CDR2 from the germline V gene are SGHRS and YFSETQ. There are 13 residues in the CDR3. This chain's CDR3 is CASSLLAGNEQFF. Written as DNA, the CDR3 is TGCGCCAGCAGCTTACTAGCGGGCAATGAGCAGTTCTTC.

The chain employs TRBV6-1 and TRBJ1-4; tentatively, D is TRBD1 (5 bases). V was trimmed by 6 bases and J by 5 bases, leaving 13 bases between them. The CDR3 covers 14 residues. Germline V gene sequence: CDR1 MNHNS, CDR2 SASEGT. This chain's CDR3 is CASRTGGANEKLFF. The CDR3 DNA sequence: TGTGCCAGCAGAACCGGGGGAGCCAATGAAAAACTGTTTTTT.

V and J are TRBV2 and TRBJ2-5; D call uncertain. Per germline, CDR1 SNHLY and CDR2 FYNNEI. The CDR3 is 11 amino acids. The V end lost 7 bases, the J end lost 3 bases, and 6 bases lay between the germline ends. The CDR3 here is CASNQEETQYF. DNA of the CDR3: TGTGCCAGCAACCAAGAAGAGACCCAGTACTTC.

The gene calls are TRBV4-2 and TRBJ2-7, with a tentative D call TRBD2 (5 bases). Germline CDR1 is LGHNA and CDR2 is YNFKEQ. Trimming took off 3 bases at V and 3 bases at J, with 15 bases between the two ends. CDR3 length: 15 residues. The CDR3 sequence: CASSHRRGKDYEQYF. As DNA, the CDR3 is TGTGCCAGCAGCCACCGACGAGGGAAGGACTACGAGCAGTACTTC.

The chain employs TRBV20-1 and TRBJ2-1, with D hard to call. CDR1 and CDR2 from the germline V gene are DFQATT and SNEGSKA (reference sequence). V gave up 4 bases and J gave up 3 bases, with 4 bases separating them. The CDR3 loop spans 11 amino acids. The CDR3 DNA reads TGCAGTGCTAACCGCTACAATGAGCAGTTCTTC. It specifies CSANRYNEQFF.

This clone was seen only a few times. V usage is TRBV19 and J usage is TRBJ2-3, with 15 bases identical to TRBD2. The CDR3 has 16 residues. V shed 5 bases and J 4 bases; nucleotides not matched to a gene: 4. The germline CDR1 and CDR2 sequences are LNHDA and SQIVND (reference sequence). CDR3 residues: CASSPRTSGRADTQYF. CDR3 bases: TGTGCCAGTAGTCCACGGACTAGCGGGAGGGCAGATACGCAGTATTTT.

The chain employs TRBV18 and TRBJ1-4; no clear D gene. Germline V gives CDR1 KGHSH, CDR2 LQKENI. The CDR3 is 14 residues long. V lost 3 bases, J lost 1 base, and 6 bases lay in between. The CDR3 sequence: CASSPAGTNEKLFF. The DNA of the CDR3 is TGTGCCAGCTCACCGGCGGGAACTAATGAAAAACTGTTTTTT.

This chain joins TRBV5-5 and TRBJ1-1; no clear D gene. The CDR3 sequence is 13 residues long. Trimming cost V 3 bases and J 4 bases, with 10 bases left between them. Germline CDR1 reads SGHKS; CDR2 reads YYEKEE (reference sequence). In DNA form, the CDR3 reads TGTGCCAGCAGCTCCGCAAGGCCCACTGAAGCTTTCTTT. It is translated as CASSSARPTEAFF.

CDR3 in amino acids: CASTGGAGLSYEQYF. DNA for the CDR3: TGTGCCAGCACAGGGGGGGCGGGGCTAAGCTACGAGCAGTACTTC. The V and J genes are TRBV6-1 and TRBJ2-7; D assignment may be TRBD1 or TRBD2 (7 bases each). The CDR3 consists of 15 residues. The germline CDR1 and CDR2 sequences are MNHNS and SASEGT. The germline V and J ends were trimmed by 7 bases and 3 bases, with 19 bases remaining between them.

J is TRBJ2-5 and V is TRBV18; D is uncertain. The germline V gene has CDR1 KGHSH and CDR2 LQKENI. Trimming stripped 0 bases from V and 4 bases from J, with 12 bases between. The CDR3 length is 15 residues. The chain's CDR3 is CASSPPVSTGETQYF. The DNA for the CDR3 is TGTGCCAGCTCACCACCGGTCAGCACGGGAGAGACCCAGTACTTC.

The J gene is TRBJ2-7, the V gene TRBV30; weak D call: TRBD2 (5 bases). Per the germline V gene, CDR1 is GTSNPN and CDR2 is SVGIG (reference sequence). CDR3 size: 14 residues. The V gene lost 4 bases and the J gene lost 7 bases, with 20 bases spanning the gap. In DNA form, the CDR3 reads TGTGCCTGGATAGAGGGTTCGGGCCTCAAGGAGCAGTACTTC. Translated, it gives CAWIEGSGLKEQYF.

V is TRBV4-1 and J is TRBJ2-2, with D uncertain. V lost 0 bases and J lost 5, with 7 bases in between. The CDR3 consists of 14 residues. Per the germline V gene, CDR1 is MGHRA and CDR2 is YSYEKL. The CDR3 here is CASSQDLGTGELFF. The DNA for the CDR3 is TGCGCCAGCAGCCAAGATCTAGGAACCGGGGAGCTGTTTTTT.

This clone has only one observation. The J gene is TRBJ1-1, the V gene TRBV10-3; D not resolved. V was pared by 2 bases and J by 0 bases, with 4 bases between. CDR1 and CDR2 from the germline V gene are ENHRY and SYGVKD. The CDR3 extends over 13 amino acids. The CDR3 here is CAISEGLNTEAFF. The CDR3 nucleotides read TGTGCCATCAGTGAGGGTCTGAACACTGAAGCTTTCTTT.

The V call is TRBV11-2, the J call TRBJ2-1; TRBD1 matches 9 bases. The CDR3 consists of 16 residues. Germline-derived CDR1 and CDR2 are SGHAT and FQNNGV. V gave up 3 bases and J gave up 6 bases; unmatched junction bases: 9. CDR3 amino acids: CASSFGLGTGFNEQFF. In nucleotides, the CDR3 is TGTGCCAGCAGCTTTGGGTTGGGGACAGGGTTCAATGAGCAGTTCTTC.